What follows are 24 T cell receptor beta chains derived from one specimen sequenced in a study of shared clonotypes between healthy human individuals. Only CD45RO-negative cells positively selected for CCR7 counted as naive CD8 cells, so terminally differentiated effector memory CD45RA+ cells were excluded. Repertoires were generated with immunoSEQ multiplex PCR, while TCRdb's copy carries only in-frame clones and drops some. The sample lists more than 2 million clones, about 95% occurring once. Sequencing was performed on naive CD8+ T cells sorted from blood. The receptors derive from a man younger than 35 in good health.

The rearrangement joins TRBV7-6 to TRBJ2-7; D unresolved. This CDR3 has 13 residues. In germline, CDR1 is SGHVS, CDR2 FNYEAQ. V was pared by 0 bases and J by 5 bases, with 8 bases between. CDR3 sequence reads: CASSLAPRNEQYF. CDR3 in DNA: TGTGCCAGCAGCTTAGCCCCGAGGAACGAGCAGTACTTC.

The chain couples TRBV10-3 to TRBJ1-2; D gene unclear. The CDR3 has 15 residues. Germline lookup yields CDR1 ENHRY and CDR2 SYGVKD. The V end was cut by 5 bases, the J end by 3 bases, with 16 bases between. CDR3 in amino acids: CAISSHEGSDYGYTF. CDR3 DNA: TGTGCCATCAGTAGTCATGAAGGGTCGGACTATGGCTACACCTTC.

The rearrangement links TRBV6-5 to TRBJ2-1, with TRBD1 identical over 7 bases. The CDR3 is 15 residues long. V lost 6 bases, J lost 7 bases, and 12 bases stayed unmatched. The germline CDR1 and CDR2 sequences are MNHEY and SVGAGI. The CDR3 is CASRQDRDVGNEQFF. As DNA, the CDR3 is TGTGCCAGCAGACAAGACAGGGATGTAGGGAATGAGCAGTTCTTC.

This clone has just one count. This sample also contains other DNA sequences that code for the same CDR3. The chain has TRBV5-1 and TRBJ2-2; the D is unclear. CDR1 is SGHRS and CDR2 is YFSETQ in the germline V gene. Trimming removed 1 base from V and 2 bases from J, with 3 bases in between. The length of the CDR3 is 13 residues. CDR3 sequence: CASSLTNTGELFF. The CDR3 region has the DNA TGCGCCAGCAGCTTGACAAACACCGGGGAGCTGTTTTTT.

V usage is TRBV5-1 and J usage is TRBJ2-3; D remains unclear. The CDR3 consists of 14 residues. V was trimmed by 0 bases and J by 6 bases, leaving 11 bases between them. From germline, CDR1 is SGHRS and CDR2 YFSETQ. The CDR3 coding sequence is TGCGCCAGCAGCTTGGACAGACCCATGGATACGCAGTATTTT. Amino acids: CASSLDRPMDTQYF.

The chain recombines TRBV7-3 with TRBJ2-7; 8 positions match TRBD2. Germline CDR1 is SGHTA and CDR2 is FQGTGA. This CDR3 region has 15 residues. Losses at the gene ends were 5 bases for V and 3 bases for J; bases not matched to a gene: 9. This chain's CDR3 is CASSAASGPGYEQYF. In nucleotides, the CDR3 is TGTGCCAGCAGCGCCGCTAGCGGGCCAGGCTACGAGCAGTACTTC.

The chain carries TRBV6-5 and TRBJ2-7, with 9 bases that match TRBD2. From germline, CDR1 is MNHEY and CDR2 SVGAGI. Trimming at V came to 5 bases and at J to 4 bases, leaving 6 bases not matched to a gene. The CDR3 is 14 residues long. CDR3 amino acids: CASSAGGGGYEQYF. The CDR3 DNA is TGTGCCAGCAGTGCGGGAGGGGGGGGGTACGAGCAGTACTTC.

In DNA, the CDR3 is TGTGCCAGCAGTCCCGCGACAGGGGCCTACAATGAGCAGTTCTTC. Translated, it gives CASSPATGAYNEQFF. V gene TRBV28 combines with J gene TRBJ2-1; 8 nucleotides agree with TRBD1. The V segment lost 5 bases and the J segment 2 bases; nucleotides outside the gene matches: 5. CDR3 length: 15 residues. Per germline, CDR1 MDHEN and CDR2 SYDVKM.

The CDR3 loop is CASSFDRALGSPLHF. For the CDR3, the DNA is TGCGCCAGCAGCTTCGATAGGGCTCTTGGTTCACCCCTCCACTTT. This rearrangement joins TRBV5-1 to TRBJ1-6; no definite D call. V shed 2 bases and J shed 9 bases, with 15 bases lying between them. The CDR3 spans 15 residues. The germline V gene encodes CDR1 SGHRS and CDR2 YFSETQ.

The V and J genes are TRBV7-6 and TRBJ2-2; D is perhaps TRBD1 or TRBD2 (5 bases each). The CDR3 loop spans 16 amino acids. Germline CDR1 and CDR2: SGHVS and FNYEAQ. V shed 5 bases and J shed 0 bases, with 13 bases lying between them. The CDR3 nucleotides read TGTGCCAGCAGCCCCTTTCGGGGCCCGAACACCGGGGAGCTGTTTTTT. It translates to CASSPFRGPNTGELFF. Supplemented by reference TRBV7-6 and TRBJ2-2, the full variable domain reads GAGVSQSPRYKVTKRGQDVALRCDPISGHVSLYWYRQALGQGPEFLTYFNYEAQQDKSGLPNDRFSAERPEGSISTLTIQRTEQRDSAMYRCASSPFRGPNTGELFFGEGSRLTVL.

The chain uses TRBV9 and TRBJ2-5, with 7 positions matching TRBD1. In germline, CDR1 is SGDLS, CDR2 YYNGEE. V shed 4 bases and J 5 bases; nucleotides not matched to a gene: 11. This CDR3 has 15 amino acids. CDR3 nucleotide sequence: TGTGCCAGCAGCCCCTACGGAGAACAGGGGGAGACCCAGTACTTC. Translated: CASSPYGEQGETQYF.

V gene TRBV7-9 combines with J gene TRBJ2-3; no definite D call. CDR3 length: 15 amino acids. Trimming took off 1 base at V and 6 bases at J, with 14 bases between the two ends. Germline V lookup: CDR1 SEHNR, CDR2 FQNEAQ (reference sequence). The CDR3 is CASSLEDSSFDTQYF. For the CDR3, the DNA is TGTGCCAGCAGCTTAGAGGATAGTTCCTTTGATACGCAGTATTTT.

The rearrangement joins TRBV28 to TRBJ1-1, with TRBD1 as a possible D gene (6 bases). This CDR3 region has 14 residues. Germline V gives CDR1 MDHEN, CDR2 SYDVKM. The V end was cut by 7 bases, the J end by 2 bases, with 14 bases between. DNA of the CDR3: TGTGCCAGCACCCTCGGGGGCCCTAACACTGAAGCTTTCTTT. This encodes CASTLGGPNTEAFF. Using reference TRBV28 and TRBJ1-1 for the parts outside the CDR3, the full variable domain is DVKVTQSSRYLVKRTGEKVFLECVQDMDHENMFWYRQDPGLGLRLIYFSYDVKMKEKGDIPEGYSVSREKKERFSLILESASTNQTSMYLCASTLGGPNTEAFFGQGTRLTVV.

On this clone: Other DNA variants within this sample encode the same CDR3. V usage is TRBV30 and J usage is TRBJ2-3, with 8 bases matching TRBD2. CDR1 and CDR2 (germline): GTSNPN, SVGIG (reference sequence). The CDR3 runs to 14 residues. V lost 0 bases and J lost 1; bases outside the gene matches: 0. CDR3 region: CAWSVAGGTDTQYF. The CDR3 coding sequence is TGTGCCTGGAGTGTAGCGGGAGGCACAGATACGCAGTATTTT.

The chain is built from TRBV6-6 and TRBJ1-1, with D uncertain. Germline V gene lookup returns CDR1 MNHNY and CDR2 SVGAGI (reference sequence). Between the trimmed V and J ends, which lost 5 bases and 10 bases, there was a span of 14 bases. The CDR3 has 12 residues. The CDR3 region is CASSLDPWGAFF. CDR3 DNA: TGTGCCAGCAGTCTTGACCCTTGGGGAGCTTTCTTT.

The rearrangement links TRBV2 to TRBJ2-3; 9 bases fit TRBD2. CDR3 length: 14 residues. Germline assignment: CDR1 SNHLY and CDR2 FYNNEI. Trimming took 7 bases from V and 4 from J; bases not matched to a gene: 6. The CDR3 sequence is CASMWRGGPDTQYF. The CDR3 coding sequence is TGTGCCAGCATGTGGCGGGGGGGCCCAGATACGCAGTATTTT. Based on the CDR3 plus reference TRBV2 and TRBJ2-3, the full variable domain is EPEVTQTPSHQVTQMGQEVILRCVPISNHLYFYWYRQILGQKVEFLVSFYNNEISEKSEIFDDQFSVERPDGSNFTLKIRSTKLEDSAMYFCASMWRGGPDTQYFGPGTRLTVL.

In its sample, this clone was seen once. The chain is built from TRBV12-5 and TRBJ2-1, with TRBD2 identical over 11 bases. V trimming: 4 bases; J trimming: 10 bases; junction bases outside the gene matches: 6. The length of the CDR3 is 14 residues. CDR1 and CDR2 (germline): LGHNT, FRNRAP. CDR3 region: CASGSTGLAEEQFF. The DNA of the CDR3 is TGTGCTAGTGGTTCTACGGGACTAGCGGAGGAGCAGTTCTTC.

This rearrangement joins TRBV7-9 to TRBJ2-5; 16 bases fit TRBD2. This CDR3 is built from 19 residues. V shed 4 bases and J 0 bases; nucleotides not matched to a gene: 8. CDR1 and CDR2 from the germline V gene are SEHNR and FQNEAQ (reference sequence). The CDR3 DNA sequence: TGTGCCAGCAGCTCGGGACTAGCGGGAGGGCCTGTATACCAAGAGACCCAGTACTTC. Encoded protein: CASSSGLAGGPVYQETQYF.

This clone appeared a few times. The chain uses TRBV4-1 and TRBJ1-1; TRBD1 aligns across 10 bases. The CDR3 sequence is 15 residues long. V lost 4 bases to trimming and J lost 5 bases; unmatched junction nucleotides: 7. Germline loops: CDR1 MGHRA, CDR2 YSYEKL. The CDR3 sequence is CASSLLGQGRTEAFF. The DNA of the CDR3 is TGCGCCAGCAGCCTTCTGGGACAGGGGAGGACTGAAGCTTTCTTT.

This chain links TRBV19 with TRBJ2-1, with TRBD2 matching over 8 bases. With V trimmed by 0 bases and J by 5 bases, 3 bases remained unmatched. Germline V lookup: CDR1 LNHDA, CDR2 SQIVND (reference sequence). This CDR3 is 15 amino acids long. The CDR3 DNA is TGTGCCAGTAGTATAGACGGGGGGGATAACAATGAGCAGTTCTTC. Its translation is CASSIDGGDNNEQFF.

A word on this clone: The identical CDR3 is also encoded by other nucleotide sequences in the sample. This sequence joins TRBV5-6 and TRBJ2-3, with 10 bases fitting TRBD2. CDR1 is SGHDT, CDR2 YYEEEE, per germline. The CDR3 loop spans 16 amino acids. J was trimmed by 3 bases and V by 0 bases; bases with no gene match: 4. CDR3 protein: CASSLALAGVTDTQYF. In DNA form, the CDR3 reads TGTGCCAGCAGCTTGGCTCTAGCGGGAGTAACAGATACGCAGTATTTT.

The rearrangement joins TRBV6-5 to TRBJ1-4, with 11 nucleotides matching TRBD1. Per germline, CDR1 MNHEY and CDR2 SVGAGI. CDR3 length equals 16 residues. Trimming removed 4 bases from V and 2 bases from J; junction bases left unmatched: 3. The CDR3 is CASSFGQGATNEKLFF. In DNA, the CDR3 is TGTGCCAGCAGTTTTGGACAGGGGGCGACTAATGAAAAACTGTTTTTT.

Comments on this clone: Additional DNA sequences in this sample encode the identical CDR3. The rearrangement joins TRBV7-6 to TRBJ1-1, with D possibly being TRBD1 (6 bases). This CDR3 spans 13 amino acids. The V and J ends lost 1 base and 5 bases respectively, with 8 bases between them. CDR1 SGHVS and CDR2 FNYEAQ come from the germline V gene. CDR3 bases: TGTGCCAGCAGCTTAGGTACAGGGACTGAAGCTTTCTTT. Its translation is CASSLGTGTEAFF.

CDR3 DNA: TGCAGCGTTGAATTGACTAGCGGGACCCACAATGAGCAGTTCTTC. This sequence encodes CSVELTSGTHNEQFF. J is TRBJ2-1 and V is TRBV29-1, with 11 bases aligning to TRBD2. From germline, CDR1 is SQVTM and CDR2 ANQGSEA. The CDR3 extends over 15 amino acids. Trimming took 2 bases from V and 5 from J; bases not matched to a gene: 5.